This entry is about one TCR beta chain. The antigen remains undetermined. The CDR3 covers 14 residues. Germline CDR1 reads ENHRY; CDR2 reads SYGVKD. The ends were cut back, 6 bases at V and 3 bases at J, with 14 bases in the middle. Profiling relied on immunoSEQ multiplex PCR, and the TCRdb table lists in-frame clones only, not all of them. The sample has some 200,000 clones; around 93% are singletons. The data belong to a study of T cell responses to AZD1222 COVID-19 vaccine. Findings and limits, study-wide: The donors showed a predominance of white British ancestry and of females, with possible underestimation of clonal diversity. Baseline serostatus was positive in only a handful of AZD1222 recipients. Reportedly, nearly half of unique spike TCRs recognized epitopes outside B.1.351/B.1.1.7 mutations.

Researchers grouped second doses given at about 4 or about 12 weeks into one pool. Sequences were derived from peripheral blood, sampled 28 days after the second AZD1222 dose. The chain carries TRBV10-3 and TRBJ2-5, with D perhaps matching TRBD1 or TRBD2 (5 bases each). The TCR originated in an adult who received the AZD1222 COVID-19 vaccine. The CDR3 loop reads CAIRTRDAEETQYF. In DNA form, the CDR3 reads TGTGCCATCAGGACACGGGACGCAGAAGAGACCCAGTACTTC.